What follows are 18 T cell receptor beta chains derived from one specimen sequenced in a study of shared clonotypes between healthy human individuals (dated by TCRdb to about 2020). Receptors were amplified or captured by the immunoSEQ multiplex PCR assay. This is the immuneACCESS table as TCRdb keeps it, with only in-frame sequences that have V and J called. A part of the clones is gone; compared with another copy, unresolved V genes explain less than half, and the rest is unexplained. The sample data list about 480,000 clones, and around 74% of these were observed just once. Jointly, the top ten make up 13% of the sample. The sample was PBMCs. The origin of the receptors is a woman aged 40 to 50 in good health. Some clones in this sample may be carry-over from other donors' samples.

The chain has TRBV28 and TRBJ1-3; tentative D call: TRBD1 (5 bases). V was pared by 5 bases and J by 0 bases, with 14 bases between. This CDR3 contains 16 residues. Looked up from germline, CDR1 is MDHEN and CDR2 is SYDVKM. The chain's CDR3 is CASSLDSFVSGNTIYF. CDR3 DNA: TGTGCCAGCAGTCTCGACAGCTTCGTCTCTGGAAACACCATATATTTT.

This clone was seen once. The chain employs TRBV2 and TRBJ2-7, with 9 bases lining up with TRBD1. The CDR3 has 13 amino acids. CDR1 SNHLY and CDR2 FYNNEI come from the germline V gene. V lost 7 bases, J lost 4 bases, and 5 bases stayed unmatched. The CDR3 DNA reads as TGTGCCAGCAAGGGGACAGGGTCGTACGAGCAGTACTTC. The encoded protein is CASKGTGSYEQYF.

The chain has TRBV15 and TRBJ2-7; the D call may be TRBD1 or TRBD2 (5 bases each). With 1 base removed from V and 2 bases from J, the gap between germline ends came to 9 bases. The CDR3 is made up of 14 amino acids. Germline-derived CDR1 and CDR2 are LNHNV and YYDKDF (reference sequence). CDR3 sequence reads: CATSRAGPTYEQYF. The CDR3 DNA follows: TGTGCCACCAGCAGAGCGGGACCAACCTACGAGCAGTACTTC.

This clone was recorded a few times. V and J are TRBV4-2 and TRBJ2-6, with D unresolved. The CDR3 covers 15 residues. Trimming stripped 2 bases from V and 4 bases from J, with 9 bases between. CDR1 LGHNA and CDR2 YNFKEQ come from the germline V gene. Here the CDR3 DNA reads TGTGCCAGCAGCCAATCGGCTACGGGGGCCAACGTCCTGACTTTC. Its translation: CASSQSATGANVLTF.

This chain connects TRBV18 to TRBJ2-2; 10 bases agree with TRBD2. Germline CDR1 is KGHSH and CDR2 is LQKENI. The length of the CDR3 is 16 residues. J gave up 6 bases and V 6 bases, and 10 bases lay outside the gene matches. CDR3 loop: CASSLTSGIIAGELFF. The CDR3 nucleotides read TGTGCCAGCTCCCTCACTAGCGGGATAATTGCCGGGGAGCTGTTTTTT.

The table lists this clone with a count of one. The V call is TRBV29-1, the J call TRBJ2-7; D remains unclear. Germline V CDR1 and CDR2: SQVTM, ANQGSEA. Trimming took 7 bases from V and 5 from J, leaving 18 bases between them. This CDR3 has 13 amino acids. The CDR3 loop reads CSGREANADEQYF. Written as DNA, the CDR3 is TGCAGCGGTAGGGAAGCCAACGCGGACGAGCAGTACTTC.

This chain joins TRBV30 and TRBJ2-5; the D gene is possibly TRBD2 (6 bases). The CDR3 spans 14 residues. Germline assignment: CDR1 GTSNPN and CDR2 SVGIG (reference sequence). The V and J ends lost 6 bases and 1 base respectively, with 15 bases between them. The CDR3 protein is CACYISGRQETQYF. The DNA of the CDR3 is TGTGCCTGTTATATTAGCGGACGCCAAGAGACCCAGTACTTC. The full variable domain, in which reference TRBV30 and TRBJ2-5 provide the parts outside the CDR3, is SQTIHQWPATLVQPVGSPLSLECTVEGTSNPNLYWYRQAAGRGLQLLFYSVGIGQISSEVPQNLSASRPQDRQFILSSKKLLLSDSGFYLCACYISGRQETQYFGPGTRLLVL.

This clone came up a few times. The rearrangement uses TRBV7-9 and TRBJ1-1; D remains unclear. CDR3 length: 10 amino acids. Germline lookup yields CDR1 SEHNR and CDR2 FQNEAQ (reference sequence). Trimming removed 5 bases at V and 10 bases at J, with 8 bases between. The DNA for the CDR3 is TGTGCCAGCAGCCCTGGTCGAGCTTTCTTT. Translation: CASSPGRAFF. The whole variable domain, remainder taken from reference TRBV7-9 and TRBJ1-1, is DTGVSQNPRHKITKRGQNVTFRCDPISEHNRLYWYRQTLGQGPEFLTYFQNEAQLEKSRLLSDRFSAERPKGSFSTLEIQRTEQGDSAMYLCASSPGRAFFGQGTRLTVV.

The CDR3 region is CASSGQIYNEQFF. The DNA for the CDR3 is TGTGCCAGCAGTGGACAAATCTACAATGAGCAGTTCTTC. This chain links TRBV2 with TRBJ2-1; D is undetermined. Trimming removed 4 bases from V and 3 bases from J, with 7 bases in between. CDR1 is SNHLY and CDR2 is FYNNEI in the germline V gene. The CDR3 contains 13 residues.

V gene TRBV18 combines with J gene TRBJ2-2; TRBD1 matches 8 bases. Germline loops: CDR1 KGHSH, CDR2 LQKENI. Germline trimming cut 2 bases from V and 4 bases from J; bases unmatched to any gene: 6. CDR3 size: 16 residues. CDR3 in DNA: TGTGCCAGCTCACCAACCGGGACAGGTTTCACCGGGGAGCTGTTTTTT. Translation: CASSPTGTGFTGELFF. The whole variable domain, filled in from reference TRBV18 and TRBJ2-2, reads NAGVMQNPRHLVRRRGQEARLRCSPMKGHSHVYWYRQLPEEGLKFMVYLQKENIIDESGMPKERFSAEFPKEGPSILRIQQVVRGDSAAYFCASSPTGTGFTGELFFGEGSRLTVL.

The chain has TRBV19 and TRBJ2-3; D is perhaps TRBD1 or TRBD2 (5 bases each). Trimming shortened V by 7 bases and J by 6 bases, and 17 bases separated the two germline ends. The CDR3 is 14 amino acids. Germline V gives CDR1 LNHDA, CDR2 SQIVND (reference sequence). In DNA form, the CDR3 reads TGTGCCAGTAACTCGGGGTTGGGGCCGGATACGCAGTATTTT. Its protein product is CASNSGLGPDTQYF.

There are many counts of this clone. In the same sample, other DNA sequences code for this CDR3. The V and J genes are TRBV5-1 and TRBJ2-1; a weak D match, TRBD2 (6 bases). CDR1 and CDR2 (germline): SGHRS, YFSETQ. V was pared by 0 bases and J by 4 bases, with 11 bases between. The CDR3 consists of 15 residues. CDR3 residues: CASSLETSGYNEQFF. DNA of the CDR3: TGCGCCAGCAGCTTGGAAACAAGCGGGTACAATGAGCAGTTCTTC.

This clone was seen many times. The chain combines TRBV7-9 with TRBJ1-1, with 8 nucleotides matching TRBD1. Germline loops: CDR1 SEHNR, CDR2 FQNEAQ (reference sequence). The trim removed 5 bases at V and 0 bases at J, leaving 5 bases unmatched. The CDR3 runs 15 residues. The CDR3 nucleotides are TGTGCCAGCAGCCCGGACAGGGTCATGAACACTGAAGCTTTCTTT. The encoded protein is CASSPDRVMNTEAFF.

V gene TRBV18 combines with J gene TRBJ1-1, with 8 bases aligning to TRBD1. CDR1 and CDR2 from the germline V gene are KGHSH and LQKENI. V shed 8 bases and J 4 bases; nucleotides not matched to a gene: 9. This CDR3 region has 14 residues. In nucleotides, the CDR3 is TGTGCCAGCAGATCAGGGGGCTCGGGCACTGAAGCTTTCTTT. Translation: CASRSGGSGTEAFF.

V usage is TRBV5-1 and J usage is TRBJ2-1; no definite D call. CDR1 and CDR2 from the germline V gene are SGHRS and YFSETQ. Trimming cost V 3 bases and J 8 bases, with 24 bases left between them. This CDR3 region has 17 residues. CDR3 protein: CASSSQRFGPRGYEQFF. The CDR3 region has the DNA TGCGCCAGCAGCTCGCAAAGGTTCGGACCCCGCGGCTATGAGCAGTTCTTC.

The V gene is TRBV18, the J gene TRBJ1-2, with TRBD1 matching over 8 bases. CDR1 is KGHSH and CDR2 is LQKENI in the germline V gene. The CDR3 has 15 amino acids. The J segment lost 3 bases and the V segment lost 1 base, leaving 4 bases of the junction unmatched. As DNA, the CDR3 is TGTGCCAGCTCACCACGGGCAGGGGGCGACTATGGCTACACCTTC. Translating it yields CASSPRAGGDYGYTF.

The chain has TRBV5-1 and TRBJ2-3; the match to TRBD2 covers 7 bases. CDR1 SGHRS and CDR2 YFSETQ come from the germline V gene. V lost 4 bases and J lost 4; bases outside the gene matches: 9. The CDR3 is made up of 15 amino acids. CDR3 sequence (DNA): TGCGCCAGCAGCCCCGGACTAGTTGGCTCAGATACGCAGTATTTT. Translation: CASSPGLVGSDTQYF.

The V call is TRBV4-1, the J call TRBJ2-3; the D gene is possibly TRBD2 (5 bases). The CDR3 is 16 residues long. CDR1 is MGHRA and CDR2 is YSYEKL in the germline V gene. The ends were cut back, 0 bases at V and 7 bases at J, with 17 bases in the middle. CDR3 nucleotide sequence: TGCGCCAGCAGCCAAGATCAGATAACGAGCGGCCATACGCAGTATTTT. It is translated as CASSQDQITSGHTQYF.